A single sample is the source of the 30 T cell receptor beta chains below, sequenced in a study of early T cells in non-severe SARS-CoV-2 infection. TCRdb redid the calling of the 5' RACE reads with MiXCR, one entry per CDR3 protein. The profile shows 35,000 to 45,000 distinct CDR3 sequences, more than 8% of them singletons. The source material was whole blood. Receptors were obtained from an adult who was a healthcare worker with PCR-confirmed SARS-CoV-2 infection or an uninfected control (not recorded which).

This clonotype was counted once. This chain links TRBV7-2 with TRBJ2-1; 7 bases line up with TRBD2. V shed 0 bases and J 8 bases; nucleotides not matched to a gene: 7. The CDR3 loop spans 15 amino acids. Germline assignment: CDR1 SGHTA and CDR2 FQGNSA. This chain's CDR3 is CASSLAASGQHEQFF. CDR3 sequence (DNA): TGTGCCAGCAGCTTAGCGGCTAGCGGCCAACATGAGCAGTTCTTC.

The V and J genes are TRBV18 and TRBJ1-2; D not resolved. V shed 2 bases and J shed 4 bases, with 8 bases lying between them. The length of the CDR3 is 13 residues. Germline lookup yields CDR1 KGHSH and CDR2 LQKENI. CDR3 region: CASSPSGIYGYTF. CDR3 nucleotides: TGTGCCAGCTCACCATCGGGGATCTATGGCTACACCTTC.

Many counts were recorded for this clonotype. The J gene is TRBJ2-5, the V gene TRBV5-6; tentatively, D is TRBD1 (6 bases). The V end lost 3 bases, the J end lost 6 bases, and 18 bases lay between the germline ends. This CDR3 comprises 15 residues. From germline, CDR1 is SGHDT and CDR2 YYEEEE. As DNA, the CDR3 is TGTGCCAGCAGCTACACCCCCAGGGGTATTAAGACCCAGTACTTC. This gives the protein CASSYTPRGIKTQYF.

This clonotype has a count of ten or more. V is TRBV20-1 and J is TRBJ2-7, with 8 bases identical to TRBD1. CDR3 length: 12 amino acids. Trimming removed 7 bases from V and 3 bases from J; junction bases left unmatched: 5. Germline loops: CDR1 DFQATT, CDR2 SNEGSKA (reference sequence). This CDR3 is CSGTGSFYEQYF. The CDR3 DNA reads TGCAGTGGGACAGGGAGCTTCTACGAGCAGTACTTC.

Only a few counts were recorded for this clonotype. The J gene is TRBJ2-2, the V gene TRBV11-2; a weak D match, TRBD2 (5 bases). The CDR3 covers 14 residues. Deletions cut 1 base from V and 7 bases from J, with 10 bases between. Germline V gene data show CDR1 as SGHAT and CDR2 as FQNNGV. This chain's CDR3 is CASSLVGGYGELFF. The CDR3 DNA reads as TGTGCCAGCAGCTTAGTTGGAGGATACGGGGAGCTGTTTTTT.

This clonotype was seen only a few times. This rearrangement joins TRBV14 to TRBJ1-2, with TRBD1 as a possible D gene (5 bases). Germline CDR1 reads SGHDN; CDR2 reads FVKESK. This CDR3 comprises 16 residues. Trimming took 1 base from V and 4 from J, leaving 16 bases between them. CDR3 nucleotides: TGTGCCAGCAGCCAAGTCGGAGGGACCCTCCTCTATGGCTACACCTTC. This sequence encodes CASSQVGGTLLYGYTF.

This chain uses TRBV7-8 with TRBJ2-5; D possibly corresponds to TRBD1 (5 bases). The CDR3 has 15 residues. The V and J ends lost 1 base and 5 bases respectively, with 14 bases between them. The germline V gene encodes CDR1 SGHVS and CDR2 FQNEAQ. The CDR3 sequence: CASSLEGLLEETQYF. The CDR3, as DNA: TGTGCCAGCAGCTTAGAGGGGCTATTAGAGGAGACCCAGTACTTC. Full variable domain (outside the CDR3, taken from reference TRBV7-8 and TRBJ2-5): GAGVSQSPRYKVAKRGQDVALRCDPISGHVSLFWYQQALGQGPEFLTYFQNEAQLDKSGLPSDRFFAERPEGSVSTLKIQRTQQEDSAVYLCASSLEGLLEETQYFGPGTRLLVL.

V is TRBV18 and J is TRBJ1-1, with D hard to call. The CDR3 spans 12 residues. V was pared by 3 bases and J by 5 bases, with 7 bases between. Germline V gives CDR1 KGHSH, CDR2 LQKENI. In DNA, the CDR3 is TGTGCCAGCTCACCGGCGGGGACTGAAGCTTTCTTT. This translates into CASSPAGTEAFF.

There are a few counts of this clonotype. This chain links TRBV20-1 with TRBJ2-2; D gene unclear. V was clipped by 7 bases and J by 7 bases, with 22 bases between them. From germline, CDR1 is DFQATT and CDR2 SNEGSKA (reference sequence). The CDR3 covers 15 residues. Here the CDR3 reads CSVSGPRPYDGELFF. Written as DNA, the CDR3 is TGCAGTGTCAGTGGACCGAGACCCTACGACGGGGAGCTGTTTTTT.

In this sample, this clonotype turned up a few times. The chain is built from TRBV25-1 and TRBJ2-7; D remains unclear. CDR3 length equals 11 residues. Germline V gives CDR1 MGHDK, CDR2 SYGVNS. Trimming stripped 4 bases from V and 1 base from J, with 2 bases between. This chain's CDR3 is CASSASYEQYF. CDR3 nucleotide sequence: TGTGCCAGCAGTGCTTCCTACGAGCAGTACTTC.

The V and J genes are TRBV30 and TRBJ1-1; D not resolved. CDR3 length equals 14 residues. Trimming took off 4 bases at V and 5 bases at J, with 17 bases between the two ends. Looked up from germline, CDR1 is GTSNPN and CDR2 is SVGIG (reference sequence). The CDR3, as DNA: TGTGCCTGGACGGTCGGCGACGCGTTTACTGAAGCTTTCTTT. Translating gives CAWTVGDAFTEAFF.

This clonotype was found many times. The chain carries TRBV20-1 and TRBJ2-2; TRBD1 agrees at 9 bases. The CDR3 extends over 16 amino acids. Trimming removed 1 base from V and 5 bases from J; junction bases left unmatched: 8. Germline CDR1 and CDR2: DFQATT and SNEGSKA (reference sequence). CDR3 sequence reads: CSARAPGTGLTGELFF. The CDR3 DNA reads as TGCAGTGCTAGAGCACCTGGGACAGGGTTGACCGGGGAGCTGTTTTTT.

For this clonotype: This may arise from a read error, as a much more abundant clone is one base away. The CDR3 does not end in the conserved phenylalanine or tryptophan, so this is likely a read error. The chain couples TRBV5-1 to TRBJ2-3; 8 bases match TRBD2. After removal of 4 bases from V and 2 bases from J, the junction contained 9 bases not matched to a gene. The CDR3 has 16 amino acids. Looked up from germline, CDR1 is SGHRS and CDR2 is YFSETQ. CDR3 protein: CASSHGTSRFTDTQYL. In DNA form, the CDR3 reads TGCGCCAGCAGCCACGGGACTAGTCGTTTCACAGATACGCAGTATTTA.

This clonotype has ten or more counts. V and J are TRBV7-9 and TRBJ2-3, with a weak D call TRBD1 (5 bases). This CDR3 spans 15 amino acids. The V gene lost 1 base and the J gene lost 3 bases, with 11 bases spanning the gap. The germline CDR1 and CDR2 sequences are SEHNR and FQNEAQ (reference sequence). The CDR3 sequence is CASSLGGRSTDTQYF. The CDR3 DNA sequence: TGTGCCAGCAGCTTAGGGGGCCGATCAACAGATACGCAGTATTTT.

The table lists this clonotype with many counts. The chain combines TRBV7-2 with TRBJ2-3; D tentatively fits TRBD1 or TRBD2 (7 bases each). The ends were cut back, 4 bases at V and 4 bases at J, with 12 bases in the middle. The CDR3 spans 14 residues. Germline CDR1 SGHTA, CDR2 FQGNSA. The CDR3 sequence: CASSSGGVADTQYF. Here the CDR3 DNA reads TGTGCCAGCAGCTCAGGGGGGGTTGCAGATACGCAGTATTTT.

This clonotype appeared many times. The gene calls are TRBV7-2 and TRBJ2-7; D possibly corresponds to TRBD2 (6 bases). Germline CDR1 is SGHTA and CDR2 is FQGNSA. V was shortened by 1 base and J by 6 bases, with 19 bases between the two germline ends. The CDR3 has 16 amino acids. The CDR3: CASSLVVVTGVSEQYF. The CDR3 DNA follows: TGTGCCAGCAGCTTAGTCGTGGTGACGGGGGTTTCCGAGCAGTACTTC.

This clonotype was recorded a few times. This rearrangement joins TRBV20-1 to TRBJ2-3, with D perhaps matching TRBD1 (6 bases). The CDR3 spans 14 residues. Trimming removed 3 bases from V and 4 bases from J, with 14 bases in between. The V gene's germline CDR1 is DFQATT and CDR2 SNEGSKA (reference sequence). For the CDR3, the DNA is TGCAGTGCTAGGAGTGGGGGCCTCTCAGATACGCAGTATTTT. Translation gives CSARSGGLSDTQYF.

This clonotype was detected ten times or more. The rearrangement joins TRBV12-3 or TRBV12-4 to TRBJ2-3; D is possibly TRBD1 or TRBD2 (5 bases each). V lost 4 bases and J 2 bases, leaving 22 bases between the germline ends. The CDR3 spans 18 residues. CDR3 DNA sequence: TGTGCCAGCAGTTGGGGACCAGACATCCGTCAGCACACAGATACGCAGTATTTT. This codes for CASSWGPDIRQHTDTQYF.

In this sample, this clonotype turned up many times. V gene TRBV4-2 combines with J gene TRBJ1-1; D remains ambiguous. Trimming took off 1 base at V and 0 bases at J, with 9 bases between the two ends. CDR1 and CDR2 (germline): LGHNA, YNFKEQ. The CDR3 is 15 amino acids. CDR3 protein: CASSQVRAMNTEAFF. CDR3 nucleotide sequence: TGTGCCAGCAGCCAAGTCAGAGCAATGAACACTGAAGCTTTCTTT.

This clonotype occurred a few times. This chain connects TRBV7-6 to TRBJ2-7, with 7 bases fitting TRBD1. Looked up from germline, CDR1 is SGHVS and CDR2 is FNYEAQ. The V segment lost 5 bases and the J segment 0 bases; nucleotides outside the gene matches: 7. The CDR3 consists of 15 residues. CDR3 DNA sequence: TGTGCCAGCAGCCCCCGACAGGGCAGCTCCTACGAGCAGTACTTC. Translating it yields CASSPRQGSSYEQYF.

The chain links TRBV6-5 to TRBJ2-3; tentative D call: TRBD2 (5 bases). V was trimmed by 6 bases and J by 6 bases, leaving 16 bases between them. Germline V lookup: CDR1 MNHEY, CDR2 SVGAGI. The CDR3 is made up of 14 amino acids. The chain's CDR3 is CASSRGEGSDTQYF. CDR3 in DNA: TGTGCCAGCAGCCGTGGAGAGGGATCCGATACGCAGTATTTT.

This clonotype was seen ten or more times. This chain connects TRBV20-1 to TRBJ2-3; 11 nucleotides match TRBD2. Germline V gene data show CDR1 as DFQATT and CDR2 as SNEGSKA (reference sequence). The CDR3 loop spans 16 amino acids. The ends lost 0 bases at V and 3 bases at J; junction bases unmatched: 5. The CDR3 DNA sequence: TGCAGTGCTAGAGATTGGGCTAGCGGGGGGACAGATACGCAGTATTTT. Its translation is CSARDWASGGTDTQYF.

This clonotype has at least ten counts. The chain uses TRBV29-1 and TRBJ1-2, with a tentative D call TRBD1 (6 bases). V was clipped by 4 bases and J by 8 bases, with 17 bases between them. This CDR3 has 13 amino acids. Per the germline V gene, CDR1 is SQVTM and CDR2 is ANQGSEA. CDR3 DNA: TGCAGCGTTGTGGACACCCGCGGACAGGGCTACACCTTC. Translating gives CSVVDTRGQGYTF. Together with reference TRBV29-1 and TRBJ1-2, the CDR3 gives the full variable domain: SAVISQKPSRDICQRGTSLTIQCQVDSQVTMMFWYRQQPGQSLTLIATANQGSEATYESGFVIDKFPISRPNLTFSTLTVSNMSPEDSSIYLCSVVDTRGQGYTFGSGTRLTVV.

This clonotype was seen only a few times. This rearrangement joins TRBV5-4 to TRBJ2-2, with D uncertain. CDR1 is SGHNT, CDR2 YYREEE, per germline (reference sequence). The CDR3 has 14 residues. V shed 4 bases and J shed 8 bases, with 15 bases lying between them. Here the CDR3 DNA reads TGTGCCAGCAGCCCAGGACGCTCAGGAGGGGAGCTGTTTTTT. Protein sequence: CASSPGRSGGELFF.

In this sample, this clonotype turned up many times. The rearrangement links TRBV5-1 to TRBJ2-6; 7 bases are a match to TRBD1. The CDR3 contains 16 residues. The J segment lost 1 base and the V segment lost 4 bases, leaving 5 bases of the junction unmatched. Germline CDR1 and CDR2: SGHRS and YFSETQ. CDR3 nucleotides: TGCGCCAGCAGCGGAATACAGGGGTCTGGGGCCAACGTCCTGACTTTC. Translating gives CASSGIQGSGANVLTF. The whole variable domain, filled in from reference TRBV5-1 and TRBJ2-6, reads KAGVTQTPRYLIKTRGQQVTLSCSPISGHRSVSWYQQTPGQGLQFLFEYFSETQRNKGNFPGRFSGRQFSNSRSEMNVSTLELGDSALYLCASSGIQGSGANVLTFGAGSRLTVL.

This clonotype occurred a few times. The chain couples TRBV6-5 to TRBJ1-2; no reliable D call. The CDR3 consists of 14 residues. Trimming left V 0 bases short and J 4 bases short, with 9 bases between. Germline V gene data show CDR1 as MNHEY and CDR2 as SVGAGI. The CDR3 here is CASSYSQLFYGYTF. CDR3 DNA sequence: TGTGCCAGCAGTTACTCGCAGTTATTCTATGGCTACACCTTC.

The J gene is TRBJ2-5, the V gene TRBV5-1; 7 nucleotides agree with TRBD2. Germline CDR1 and CDR2: SGHRS and YFSETQ. This CDR3 has 16 residues. Trimming took 2 bases from V and 2 from J; bases not matched to a gene: 9. CDR3 in amino acids: CASSFSRPGLQETQYF. CDR3 DNA sequence: TGCGCCAGCAGCTTTTCTCGACCGGGACTACAAGAGACCCAGTACTTC. The full variable domain, with the rest looked up from reference TRBV5-1 and TRBJ2-5, is KAGVTQTPRYLIKTRGQQVTLSCSPISGHRSVSWYQQTPGQGLQFLFEYFSETQRNKGNFPGRFSGRQFSNSRSEMNVSTLELGDSALYLCASSFSRPGLQETQYFGPGTRLLVL.

This chain links TRBV7-9 with TRBJ2-5, with 7 nucleotides matching TRBD2. V shed 5 bases, J shed 6 bases, and the junction held 12 bases outside the gene matches. Germline CDR1 reads SEHNR; CDR2 reads FQNEAQ (reference sequence). The CDR3 is 15 residues long. CDR3 sequence reads: CASSPENAGTKTQYF. As DNA, the CDR3 is TGTGCCAGCAGCCCAGAGAACGCCGGGACTAAGACCCAGTACTTC. The complete variable domain, with remaining parts taken from reference TRBV7-9 and TRBJ2-5, reads DTGVSQNPRHKITKRGQNVTFRCDPISEHNRLYWYRQTLGQGPEFLTYFQNEAQLEKSRLLSDRFSAERPKGSFSTLEIQRTEQGDSAMYLCASSPENAGTKTQYFGPGTRLLVL.

In its sample, this clonotype was seen many times. The rearrangement links TRBV7-2 to TRBJ1-6, with a possible D match to TRBD1 (5 bases). The CDR3 has 14 amino acids. V was cut by 5 bases and J by 10 bases, with 15 bases left in between. Germline V gene lookup returns CDR1 SGHTA and CDR2 FQGNSA. CDR3: CASSLGDVRSPLHF. DNA for the CDR3: TGTGCCAGCAGCCTGGGGGATGTGAGATCACCCCTCCACTTT.

This clonotype appeared a single time. This chain joins TRBV6-5 and TRBJ1-2; 7 bases match TRBD1. The CDR3 covers 14 residues. V was pared by 0 bases and J by 4 bases, with 2 bases of the junction left unmatched. The germline CDR1 and CDR2 sequences are MNHEY and SVGAGI. The CDR3 DNA reads TGTGCCAGCAGTTACTCGTCAGGGGGCTATGGCTACACCTTC. Translation: CASSYSSGGYGYTF.